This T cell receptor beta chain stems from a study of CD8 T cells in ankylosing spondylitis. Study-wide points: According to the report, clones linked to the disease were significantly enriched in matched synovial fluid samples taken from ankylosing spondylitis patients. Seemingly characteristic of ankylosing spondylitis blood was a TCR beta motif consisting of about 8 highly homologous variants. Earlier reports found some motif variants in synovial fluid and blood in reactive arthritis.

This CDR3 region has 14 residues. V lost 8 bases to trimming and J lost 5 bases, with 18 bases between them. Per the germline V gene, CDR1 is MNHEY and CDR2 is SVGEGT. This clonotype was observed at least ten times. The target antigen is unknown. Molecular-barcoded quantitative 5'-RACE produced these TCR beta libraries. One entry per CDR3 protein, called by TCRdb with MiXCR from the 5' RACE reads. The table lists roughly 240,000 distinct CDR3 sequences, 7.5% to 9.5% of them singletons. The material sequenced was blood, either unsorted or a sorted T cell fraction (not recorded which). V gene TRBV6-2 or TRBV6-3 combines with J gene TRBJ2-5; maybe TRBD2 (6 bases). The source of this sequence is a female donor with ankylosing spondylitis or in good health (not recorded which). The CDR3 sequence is CASLRDSGRETQYF. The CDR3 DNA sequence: TGTGCCAGCCTACGGGACTCCGGGCGGGAGACCCAGTACTTC.